This T cell receptor beta chain was recorded in a study of radiation and T cells in renal cell carcinoma. Produced via immunoSEQ multiplex PCR; TCRdb's table is partial and in-frame only. The sample consists of tens of thousands of clones, 82% of them appearing once. The time point here: baseline pretreatment blood. Treatment specified: 15 Gy SBRT to primary tumor, nephrectomy 4 weeks later. The patient's renal cell carcinoma had clear cell pathology. Trimming shortened V by 3 bases and J by 3 bases, and 27 bases separated the two germline ends. CDR1 is MNHEY, CDR2 SMNVEV, per germline (reference sequence). CDR3 size: 20 residues.

This receptor was identified in a man aged 60 to 75 with renal cell carcinoma. The specimen comprised blood, sampled from a patient whose treatment included radiotherapy and nephrectomy. V gene TRBV27 combines with J gene TRBJ2-1; the D gene is possibly TRBD1 (6 bases). The CDR3 DNA sequence: TGTGCCAGCAGTTTGGGCAGAACAGGGACCTCCCGGGGCTACTACAATGAGCAGTTCTTC. Translation gives CASSLGRTGTSRGYYNEQFF.